This T cell receptor (beta chain) emerged from a study of blood T cell repertoires in COVID-19. Study details: Acute and convalescent COVID-19 samples came from the United States, Italy and Spain.

Produced via immunoSEQ multiplex PCR; TCRdb's table is partial and in-frame only. The sample holds roughly 200,000 clones, around 85% seen once. The ends were cut back, 2 bases at V and 4 bases at J, with 11 bases in the middle. The CDR3 loop spans 13 amino acids. Germline values: CDR1 GTSNPN, CDR2 SVGIG (reference sequence). The sequence came from a man aged 50-59 years who had recovered from COVID-19. The sample comprised peripheral blood. This chain connects TRBV30 to TRBJ1-2, with D tentatively TRBD1 (6 bases). The DNA for the CDR3 is TGTGCCTGGAGTAAGGGACAAGTCTATGGCTACACCTTC. Residues: CAWSKGQVYGYTF.